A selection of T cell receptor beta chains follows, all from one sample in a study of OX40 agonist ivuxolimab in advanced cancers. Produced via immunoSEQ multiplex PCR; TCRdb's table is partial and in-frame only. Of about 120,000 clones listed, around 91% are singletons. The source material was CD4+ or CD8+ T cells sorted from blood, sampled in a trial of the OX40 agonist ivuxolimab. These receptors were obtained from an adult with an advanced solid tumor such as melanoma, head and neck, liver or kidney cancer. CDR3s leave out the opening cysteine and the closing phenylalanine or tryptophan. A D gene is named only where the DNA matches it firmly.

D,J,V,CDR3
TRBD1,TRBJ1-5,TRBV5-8,ASIPGPGTGANQPQH
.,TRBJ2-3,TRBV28,ASSPSGDGVHTQY
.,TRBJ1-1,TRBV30,AWSTMTTLGGNTEAF
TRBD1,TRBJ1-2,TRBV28,ASIPGQPLVRKGYT
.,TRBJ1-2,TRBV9,ASSVEQGHGYT
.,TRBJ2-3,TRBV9,ASSVATSQAGTDTQY
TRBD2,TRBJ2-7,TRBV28,ASRVAGETSYEQY
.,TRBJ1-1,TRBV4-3,ASRPTARNTEAF
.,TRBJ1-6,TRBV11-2,ASSLWENSPLH
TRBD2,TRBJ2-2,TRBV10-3,ATPGTSGGRDTGELF
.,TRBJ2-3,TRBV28,ASDFPRTGGVDTQY
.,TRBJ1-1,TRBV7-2,ASSLSGRVRSTEAF
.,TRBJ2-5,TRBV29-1,SVLKGGSVGTQY
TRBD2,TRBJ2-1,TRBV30,AWRGTTPYNEQF
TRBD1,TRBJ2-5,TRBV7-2,ASTQSTGLQETQY
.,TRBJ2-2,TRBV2,ASSELTNTGELF
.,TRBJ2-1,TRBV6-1,ASKGRHEQF
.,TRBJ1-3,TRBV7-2,ASSLVAVSGNTIY
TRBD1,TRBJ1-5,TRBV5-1,ASSLLPIQGASQPQH
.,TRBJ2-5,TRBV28,ASGKATGETQY
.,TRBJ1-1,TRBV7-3,ASSLSFSTEAF
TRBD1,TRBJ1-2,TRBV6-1,ASKGQSNYGYT
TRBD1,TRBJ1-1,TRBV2,ASSQTGGKTEAF
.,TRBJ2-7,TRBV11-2,ASSLGNRYLSYEQY
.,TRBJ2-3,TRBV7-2,ASSSRTGPTDTQY
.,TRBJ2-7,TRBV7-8,ASSLEAYEQY
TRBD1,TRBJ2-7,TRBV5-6,ASSWTGPEQY
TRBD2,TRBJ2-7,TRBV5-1,ASSLTSGGFYEQY
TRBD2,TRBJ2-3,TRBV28,ASSSALAGVTDTQY
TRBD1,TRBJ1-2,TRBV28,ASSPGDRDSYGYT
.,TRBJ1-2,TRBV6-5,ASSSGYGYT
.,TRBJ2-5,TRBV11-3,ASSLGETQY
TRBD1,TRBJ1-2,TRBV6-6,ASRTGTANYGYT
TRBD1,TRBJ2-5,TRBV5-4,ASSPMGGTGGLQETQY
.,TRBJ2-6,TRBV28,ATKTGGSGANVLT